This TCR beta chain is drawn from a study of cytomegalovirus exposure and HLA in healthy donors. Overall study: Counted in an early data release were about 85 million unique TCRs from HLA-typed donors. Findings and caveats of the study: TCR beta sequences reportedly predicted most subjects' HLA-A and HLA-B alleles accurately. Rare TCR sequences predominated, though certain public TCRs were found in many donors.

At sampling all donors were nominally healthy, likely with unrecorded immune exposures. A word on this clone: Its antigen is not known.

Vbeta (60) and Jbeta (13) primers were used in the PCR. Sequencing used immunoSEQ multiplex PCR; TCRdb keeps in-frame clones, though not all of them. The table includes about 140,000 clones, over 75% detected once. The specimen was PBMCs. This TCR came from a woman aged 40 to 50 in good health and CMV-seronegative.

The CDR3 is CASSLYRGSQYETQYF. DNA of the CDR3: TGTGCCAGCAGCCTTTACAGGGGGAGTCAATACGAGACCCAGTACTTC. This chain uses TRBV14 with TRBJ2-5, with 8 bases fitting TRBD1. Germline V lookup: CDR1 SGHDN, CDR2 FVKESK. This CDR3 has 16 amino acids. Germline trimming cut 4 bases from V and 5 bases from J; bases unmatched to any gene: 12.